Below are 21 T cell receptor beta chains sequenced from a single sample in a study of blood T cell repertoires in COVID-19. The assay was immunoSEQ multiplex PCR, and TCRdb's table has in-frame clones only and misses some. The sample lists approximately 150,000 clones; 87% were seen once. Sequenced material: peripheral blood. The receptors shown here come from a man in his forties or fifties who had recovered from COVID-19.

This chain connects TRBV6-1 to TRBJ1-3; 8 bases match TRBD1. Germline CDR1 MNHNS, CDR2 SASEGT. V lost 2 bases and J lost 3; bases outside the gene matches: 3. The CDR3 extends over 15 amino acids. CDR3 loop: CASSETDRVGNTIYF. The CDR3 nucleotides read TGTGCCAGCAGTGAAACGGACAGGGTTGGAAACACCATATATTTT.

The V call is TRBV6-1, the J call TRBJ2-6; D is undetermined. In germline, CDR1 is MNHNS, CDR2 SASEGT. The germline V and J ends were trimmed by 2 bases and 0 bases, with 8 bases remaining between them. CDR3 length: 16 amino acids. DNA of the CDR3: TGTGCCAGCAGTGAATTCATCGGCTCTGGGGCCAACGTCCTGACTTTC. Translating gives CASSEFIGSGANVLTF.

J is TRBJ1-5 and V is TRBV6-5; 7 bases are shared with TRBD1. The CDR3 contains 13 residues. From germline, CDR1 is MNHEY and CDR2 SVGAGI. V shed 4 bases, J shed 4 bases, and the junction held 1 base outside the gene matches. CDR3 sequence (DNA): TGTGCCAGCAGTTCGGGACAGAATCAGCCCCAGCATTTT. As protein: CASSSGQNQPQHF.

The chain carries TRBV9 and TRBJ2-2, with 9 positions matching TRBD1. The J segment lost 3 bases and the V segment lost 4 bases, leaving 10 bases of the junction unmatched. The length of the CDR3 is 17 residues. Germline values: CDR1 SGDLS, CDR2 YYNGEE. CDR3 sequence: CASSIDGTGIYTGELFF. CDR3 nucleotide sequence: TGTGCCAGCAGCATAGACGGGACAGGGATTTACACCGGGGAGCTGTTTTTT.

The chain joins TRBV4-2 to TRBJ2-3, with 16 bases aligning to TRBD2. V shed 3 bases and J 4 bases; nucleotides not matched to a gene: 1. Germline V gives CDR1 LGHNA, CDR2 YNFKEQ. CDR3 size: 16 residues. The CDR3 loop reads CASSHGTSGGADTQYF. The CDR3 DNA reads TGTGCCAGCAGCCACGGGACTAGCGGGGGGGCAGATACGCAGTATTTT.

The genes are TRBV5-1 and TRBJ2-5, with 8 nucleotides matching TRBD1. The ends lost 1 base at V and 1 base at J; junction bases unmatched: 6. This CDR3 region has 16 residues. Germline V lookup: CDR1 SGHRS, CDR2 YFSETQ. Here the CDR3 DNA reads TGCGCCAGCAGCTTGCTAGGGGACAGGACCCAAGAGACCCAGTACTTC. Encoded protein: CASSLLGDRTQETQYF.

The chain couples TRBV10-2 to TRBJ1-1, with 7 nucleotides matching TRBD1. The CDR3 is 16 amino acids. V was clipped by 3 bases and J by 1 base; unmatched bases: 8. Germline V gene sequence: CDR1 WSHSY, CDR2 SAAADI. The DNA of the CDR3 is TGCGCCAGCAGTGATGGCAGGGGGAGGAAGAACACTGAAGCTTTCTTT. Translated, it gives CASSDGRGRKNTEAFF.

V and J are TRBV18 and TRBJ2-7, with no clear D. V lost 6 bases, J lost 2 bases, and 11 bases lay in between. CDR1 and CDR2 (germline): KGHSH, LQKENI. There are 13 residues in the CDR3. CDR3 in amino acids: CASSLATTYEQYF. The CDR3 coding sequence is TGTGCCAGCTCTCTTGCAACTACCTACGAGCAGTACTTC.

This clone is a singleton in its sample. The chain has TRBV9 and TRBJ1-1; TRBD1 matches at 9 bases. This CDR3 has 15 residues. Germline V gene data show CDR1 as SGDLS and CDR2 as YYNGEE. The trim removed 1 base at V and 5 bases at J, leaving 6 bases unmatched. The CDR3 is CASSVSGDRVTEAFF. CDR3 nucleotide sequence: TGTGCCAGCAGCGTATCCGGGGACAGGGTTACTGAAGCTTTCTTT. Full variable domain (outside the CDR3, taken from reference TRBV9 and TRBJ1-1): DSGVTQTPKHLITATGQRVTLRCSPRSGDLSVYWYQQSLDQGLQFLIQYYNGEERAKGNILERFSAQQFPDLHSELNLSSLELGDSALYFCASSVSGDRVTEAFFGQGTRLTVV.

The chain uses TRBV9 and TRBJ1-1; maybe TRBD1 (5 bases). The CDR3 totals 15 residues. Germline V gene lookup returns CDR1 SGDLS and CDR2 YYNGEE. V lost 4 bases to trimming and J lost 8 bases, with 21 bases between them. In nucleotides, the CDR3 is TGTGCCAGCAGCACTTCGACAGATCCTTTTACAGAAGCTTTCTTT. Its protein product is CASSTSTDPFTEAFF.

The genes are TRBV19 and TRBJ1-1; possibly TRBD1 for D (6 bases). The V end lost 1 base, the J end lost 3 bases, and 6 bases lay between the germline ends. This CDR3 has 13 amino acids. CDR1 LNHDA and CDR2 SQIVND come from the germline V gene (reference sequence). CDR3 coding DNA: TGTGCCAGTAGTATAGGGACAGACACTGAAGCTTTCTTT. Translation: CASSIGTDTEAFF.

Of note for this clone: The same CDR3 can be traced to other DNA sequences in this sample. The chain uses TRBV5-1 and TRBJ1-4; tentative D call: TRBD1 (6 bases). V gave up 3 bases and J gave up 7 bases, with 13 bases separating them. Per germline, CDR1 SGHRS and CDR2 YFSETQ. The CDR3 length is 14 residues. CDR3: CASSSQGLGEKLFF. The CDR3, as DNA: TGCGCCAGCAGCTCACAGGGATTGGGTGAAAAACTGTTTTTT.

Notes on this clone: This CDR3 is also generated by other DNA sequences in the sample. The rearrangement joins TRBV9 to TRBJ1-2; tentative D call: TRBD1 (5 bases). Germline CDR1 SGDLS, CDR2 YYNGEE. V was pared by 2 bases and J by 2 bases, with 10 bases between. CDR3 length: 14 amino acids. CDR3 residues: CASSVGGANYGYTF. As DNA, the CDR3 is TGTGCCAGCAGCGTTGGAGGGGCAAACTATGGCTACACCTTC.

The chain carries TRBV2 and TRBJ1-2; 9 bases are shared with TRBD1. The CDR3 is 14 residues long. Trimming took 6 bases from V and 5 from J; bases not matched to a gene: 7. Germline V gene sequence: CDR1 SNHLY, CDR2 FYNNEI. CDR3 in DNA: TGTGCCAGCAGGTCCGGGACAGGGAGTTATGGCTACACCTTC. Translated: CASRSGTGSYGYTF.

This sequence joins TRBV7-8 and TRBJ1-2; possibly TRBD1 for D (6 bases). Germline CDR1 reads SGHVS; CDR2 reads FQNEAQ. The CDR3 is 13 residues long. The germline V and J ends were trimmed by 1 base and 8 bases, with 11 bases remaining between them. CDR3 nucleotides: TGTGCCAGCAGCTTAGACAGGGAAAACGGCTACACCTTC. The encoded protein is CASSLDRENGYTF.

V gene TRBV10-2 combines with J gene TRBJ1-5; TRBD1 aligns across 11 bases. The CDR3 is 14 amino acids. The germline V gene has CDR1 WSHSY and CDR2 SAAADI. J gave up 7 bases and V 6 bases, and 5 bases lay outside the gene matches. As DNA, the CDR3 is TGCGCCAGCAGCCAAGGGACAGGGGGACAGCCCCAGCATTTT. Protein: CASSQGTGGQPQHF.

This chain links TRBV7-2 with TRBJ2-7, with TRBD1 identical over 8 bases. Trimming at V came to 5 bases and at J to 7 bases, leaving 7 bases not matched to a gene. This CDR3 is 13 amino acids long. Germline-derived CDR1 and CDR2 are SGHTA and FQGNSA. The CDR3 nucleotides are TGTGCCAGCAGCCAGGACAGGGTGAAGGAGCAGTACTTC. Encoded protein: CASSQDRVKEQYF.

This clone was observed a few times. This chain joins TRBV7-9 and TRBJ1-2; TRBD1 is a possible D gene (6 bases). The V end was cut by 8 bases, the J end by 5 bases, with 15 bases between. Germline loops: CDR1 SEHNR, CDR2 FQNEAQ (reference sequence). The CDR3 length is 13 residues. The CDR3 protein is CASPGRGGYGYTF. For the CDR3, the DNA is TGTGCCAGCCCCGGCAGGGGTGGTTATGGCTACACCTTC.

This clone was found once. The chain uses TRBV4-2 and TRBJ2-5, with TRBD2 identical over 14 bases. Trimming removed 3 bases from V and 5 bases from J; junction bases left unmatched: 8. The CDR3 covers 17 residues. The germline CDR1 and CDR2 sequences are LGHNA and YNFKEQ. The CDR3 here is CASSHLGTSGGGETQYF. In DNA form, the CDR3 reads TGTGCCAGCAGCCATCTCGGGACTAGCGGGGGCGGGGAGACCCAGTACTTC.

V usage is TRBV4-2 and J usage is TRBJ2-1; TRBD2 matches at 9 bases. From germline, CDR1 is LGHNA and CDR2 YNFKEQ. V dropped 1 base and J dropped 4; count of bases not matched to a gene: 5. The CDR3 covers 16 residues. Written as DNA, the CDR3 is TGTGCCAGCAGCCAAGCTAGCGGGGTCACATACAATGAGCAGTTCTTC. Translating it yields CASSQASGVTYNEQFF.

The chain couples TRBV25-1 to TRBJ2-3; 9 positions agree with TRBD1. CDR3 size: 14 residues. Per germline, CDR1 MGHDK and CDR2 SYGVNS. Germline trimming cut 3 bases from V and 9 bases from J; bases unmatched to any gene: 7. The CDR3 coding sequence is TGTGCCAGCAGTGAGCCGGGACAGGGTAGAACGCAGTATTTT. Amino acids: CASSEPGQGRTQYF.